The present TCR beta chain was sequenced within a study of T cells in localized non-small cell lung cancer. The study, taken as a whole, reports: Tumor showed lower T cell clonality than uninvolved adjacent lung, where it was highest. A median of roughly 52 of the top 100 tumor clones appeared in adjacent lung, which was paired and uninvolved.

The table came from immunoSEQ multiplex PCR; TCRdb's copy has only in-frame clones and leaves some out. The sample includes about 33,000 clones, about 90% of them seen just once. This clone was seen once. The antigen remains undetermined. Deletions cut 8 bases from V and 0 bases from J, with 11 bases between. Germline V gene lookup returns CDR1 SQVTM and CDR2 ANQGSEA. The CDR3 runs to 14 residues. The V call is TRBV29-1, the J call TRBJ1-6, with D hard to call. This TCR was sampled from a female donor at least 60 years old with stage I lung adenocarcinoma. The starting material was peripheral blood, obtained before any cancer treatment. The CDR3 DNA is TGCAGCCCCTGCCGCTGCTCCTATAATTCACCCCTCCACTTT. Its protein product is CSPCRCSYNSPLHF.